This T cell receptor beta chain stems from a study of blood T cell repertoires in COVID-19 (TCRdb year 2020). Regarding the research as a whole: The collaborator samples originated in the United States, Italy and Spain and spanned the acute and convalescent phases of COVID-19. Nearly every sample came with metadata listing a de-identified subject ID, COVID-19 status, age in years and sex. The material from the prospective study consisted of cDNA or gDNA derived from T cells, B-cell-depleted T cells, or PBMCs. The repertoires were released in a freely available public database meant as a resource for research on the immune response to SARS-CoV-2. Where available, HLA class I and class II types were obtained from metadata supplied by the sample provider rather than from assay-based typing. Samples were obtained from the ongoing ImmuneRACE study (first 160 participants) and from some 1,200 subjects provided by 6 global collaborators. Subjects who had been exposed to COVID-19, were actively infected with it, or had recovered from it provided the deeply sampled blood TCRbeta repertoires that made up the dataset.

As to this clone: Its cognate antigen has yet to be identified. No per-base quality is available; no much larger clone lies one base away.

In the prospective study, participants were roughly 18 to 95 years old, resided in around 25 geographic areas of the United States, and were enrolled through a virtual design. In the prospective study, participants were assigned to cohorts based on the clinical history participants reported in a screening survey and a study questionnaire. A participant counted as exposed if, within 2 weeks of entering the study, that participant had been in contact with someone who had a PCR-confirmed or clinician-diagnosed COVID-19 case. Mobile phlebotomists in the prospective study collected whole blood, serum and a nasopharyngeal or oropharyngeal swab from every participant. Prospective study participants could optionally give additional blood draws and questionnaires over an approximately two-month period. Blood samples from the prospective study were shipped frozen or at room temperature prior to DNA extraction.

TCRbeta CDR3 regions were amplified from genomic DNA by means of the immunoSEQ Assay, a bias-controlled multiplex PCR. Regarding the original processing steps: Nucleated cell counts per sample were estimated from amplification of reference gene primers within the assay. To quantify the absolute abundance of each unique TCRbeta CDR3 rearrangement, sequence reads were collapsed and filtered. For each sample, productive Simpson clonality was calculated as the square root of Simpson's diversity index across productive rearrangements. TCRdb took over this immuneACCESS table, retaining in-frame rearrangements with V and J assigned. Such tables are incomplete; in checked studies, under half of the missing clones stem from an unresolved V gene, and the remainder is unexplained. The D gene and trimming were derived from the DNA, and the V and J assignments and clone size from that table. The sample has 200,000 to 250,000 clones on record, about 87% of them singletons. Roughly 3.7% of the sample comes from the top ten.

The investigation overall reported the following: How much clinical and demographic metadata was included differed by source and by participant, and the metadata was provided uncurated.

Relative to germline, V is 2 bases shorter and J is 1 base shorter, with 9 bases between their ends. The germline V gene provides CDR1 SGHTS and CDR2 YDEGEE. The CDR3 contains 14 residues, cysteine and phenylalanine counted. Solely the CDR3 DNA is kept, with 42 bases framed from the first base. The sequence derives from a woman in her twenties or thirties who had been exposed to COVID-19. The sequence is built from TRBV5-8 and TRBJ2-5; the best D guess is TRBD1, with 5 bases matching. Sequences were obtained from PBMCs or T cells enriched from blood (not recorded which). For the CDR3, the sequence is CASSLHRPQETQYF. The bases are TGTGCCAGCAGCTTACACAGGCCCCAAGAGACCCAGTACTTC.